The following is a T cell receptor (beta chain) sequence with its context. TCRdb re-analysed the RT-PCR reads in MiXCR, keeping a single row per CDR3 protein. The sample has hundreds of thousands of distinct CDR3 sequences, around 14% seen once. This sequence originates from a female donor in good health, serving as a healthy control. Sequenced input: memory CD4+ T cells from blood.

In DNA form, the CDR3 reads TGTGCCAGCAGCCTTCTAGTACTTCGGTTCTCTGGGGCCAACGTCCTGACTTTC. Translating gives CASSLLVLRFSGANVLTF. This chain uses TRBV7-2 with TRBJ2-6, with D hard to call. The CDR3 is 18 residues long. Per germline, CDR1 SGHTA and CDR2 FQGNSA. V lost 5 bases and J 0 bases, leaving 17 bases between the germline ends.